This entry describes one T cell receptor beta chain. Its matching antigen is unknown. The genes are named according to mouse. The CDR3 is cut off 1 residue early in the read; its end comes from the germline J gene. Time point described: mouse harvest day 14 after allogeneic transplant. Each mouse received 10^7 T-cell-depleted marrow cells plus 10^6 splenic CD5+ T cells by tail vein. B6 (H2b) cells into BALB/c (H2d) mice; tissues taken at day 7 or 14. The data belong to a study of tissue T cells after allogeneic stem cell transplantation. Study observations and caveats: In patients and mice, blood and spleen missed much of tissue repertoire. Few T cell clones were shared across patients, but motif clusters showed tissue-specific shared signatures.

Here immunoSEQ multiplex PCR was the method, and the copy in TCRdb shows in-frame clones only, minus some. The data hold 4,000 to 5,500 clones, with about 32% observed a single time. The CDR3 is 13 residues long. CDR1 and CDR2 from the germline V gene are KGHTA and FQNQQP. The sequenced sample was skin. The sequence came from a female BALB/c mouse given C57BL/6 T cells with graft-versus-host disease after an allogeneic hematopoietic cell transplant. The V and J genes are TRBV23 and TRBJ1-4; TRBD1 is taken as the D call from the table, unchecked against the DNA. CDR3 protein: CSSSQQGNERLFF. The covered CDR3 bases are TGCTCCAGCAGTCAACAGGGAAACGAAAGATTATTT. Together with reference TRBV23 and TRBJ1-4, the CDR3 gives the full variable domain: DAAVTQKPRYLIKMKGQEAEMKCIPEKGHTAVFWYQQKQSKELKFLIYFQNQQPLDQIDMVKERFSAVCPSSSLCSLGIRTCEAEDSALYLCSSSQQGNERLFFGHGTKLSVL.